These 8 T cell receptor beta chains share one sample of origin, sequenced in a study of cytotoxic CD8 clonotypes in ibrutinib-treated CLL. Using immunoSEQ multiplex PCR, the repertoire was profiled, and TCRdb retains in-frame clones only, with some absent. This sample has more than 200,000 clones, with 60% to 75% found just once. Sequenced material: PBMCs, taken after 24 months of ibrutinib treatment. The receptors here all came from a human donor with chronic lymphocytic leukemia.

V is TRBV10-2 and J is TRBJ2-2; 7 bases map to TRBD2. J gave up 6 bases and V 4 bases, and 14 bases lay outside the gene matches. This CDR3 region has 17 residues. In germline, CDR1 is WSHSY, CDR2 SAAADI. The CDR3 is CASSGRGRTESAGELFF. The DNA of the CDR3 is TGCGCCAGCAGTGGGCGCGGGAGAACCGAATCCGCCGGGGAGCTGTTTTTT.

This clone was detected once. The CDR3 nucleotides read TGTGCCTGGAGACTAGCGGGAGCGTTGGAGACCCAGTACTTC. Residues: CAWRLAGALETQYF. The V and J genes are TRBV30 and TRBJ2-5; the match to TRBD2 covers 11 bases. V lost 3 bases and J lost 5; bases outside the gene matches: 5. This CDR3 is built from 14 residues. Germline lookup yields CDR1 GTSNPN and CDR2 SVGIG (reference sequence).

The rearrangement links TRBV4-2 to TRBJ2-1, with D maybe TRBD1 (5 bases). This CDR3 comprises 15 residues. From germline, CDR1 is LGHNA and CDR2 YNFKEQ. The V end lost 6 bases, the J end lost 5 bases, and 17 bases lay between the germline ends. CDR3 sequence reads: CASSSDSPTDNEQFF. The CDR3 DNA reads TGTGCCAGCAGTTCCGACAGCCCGACAGACAATGAGCAGTTCTTC.

The V gene is TRBV28, the J gene TRBJ2-5, with D perhaps matching TRBD1 or TRBD2 (5 bases each). This CDR3 spans 15 amino acids. Germline CDR1 and CDR2: MDHEN and SYDVKM. Trimming stripped 2 bases from V and 5 bases from J, with 15 bases between. The CDR3 DNA reads as TGTGCCAGCAGTTTAGTGGCCACGTGGGGGGAGACCCAGTACTTC. Translated, it gives CASSLVATWGETQYF.

The chain combines TRBV6-5 with TRBJ2-7; 7 nucleotides match TRBD1. V shed 2 bases, J shed 1 base, and the junction held 8 bases outside the gene matches. Germline CDR1 and CDR2: MNHEY and SVGAGI. The CDR3 spans 16 residues. The CDR3 protein is CASSYGIGTVSYEQYF. DNA of the CDR3: TGTGCCAGCAGTTACGGAATTGGGACAGTTTCCTACGAGCAGTACTTC.

This clone has a handful of counts. This chain joins TRBV28 and TRBJ2-7; D call uncertain. Between the trimmed V and J ends, which lost 6 bases and 2 bases, there was a span of 26 bases. The CDR3 loop spans 18 amino acids. The germline gives CDR1 MDHEN, CDR2 SYDVKM. Here the CDR3 reads CASRHQSVGGTIPYEQYF. As DNA, the CDR3 is TGTGCCAGCAGGCACCAGTCGGTGGGTGGCACCATTCCCTACGAGCAGTACTTC.

This sequence joins TRBV9 and TRBJ2-7; a possible D gene is TRBD2 (6 bases). This CDR3 comprises 13 residues. Germline lookup yields CDR1 SGDLS and CDR2 YYNGEE. V lost 0 bases to trimming and J lost 2 bases, with 6 bases between them. CDR3 protein: CASSVGLAYEQYF. As DNA, the CDR3 is TGTGCCAGCAGCGTAGGACTAGCCTACGAGCAGTACTTC.

This chain links TRBV10-3 with TRBJ1-1; no clear D gene. The V end lost 6 bases, the J end lost 5 bases, and 7 bases lay between the germline ends. This CDR3 is 11 amino acids long. The V gene's germline CDR1 is ENHRY and CDR2 SYGVKD. For the CDR3, the DNA is TGTGCCATCAGGGAGGGAACTGAAGCTTTCTTT. This gives the protein CAIREGTEAFF.